This T cell receptor beta chain was documented in a study of blood T cell repertoires in COVID-19. Study overall: Whether acute or convalescent, the COVID-19 samples came from the United States, Italy and Spain. Sources were T cells, B-cell-depleted T cells, or PBMCs; the material itself was cDNA or gDNA.

The CDR3 extends over 15 amino acids. The germline V gene has CDR1 MNHEY and CDR2 SMNVEV (reference sequence). Trimming took off 4 bases at V and 3 bases at J, with 15 bases between the two ends. Authors' methods: Quantification of nucleated cells was approximated via reference gene primer amplification. The method was immunoSEQ multiplex PCR; TCRdb's version includes in-frame clones alone and lacks a portion of them. V and J calls and clone size are copied from that table; D and trimming were computed from the DNA. The profile shows about 100,000 clones, 88% of them singletons. This receptor was identified in a woman aged 55-69 years with acute or convalescent COVID-19. Sequenced input: peripheral blood. This chain links TRBV27 with TRBJ1-2, with D maybe TRBD1 (6 bases). CDR3 in amino acids: CASSSQGNVDYGYTF. CDR3 DNA sequence: TGTGCCAGCAGTTCCCAGGGGAACGTTGACTATGGCTACACCTTC.